The 25 T cell receptor beta chains below were found in one sample sequenced in a study of tumor-infiltrating lymphocytes in localized non-small cell lung cancer. Assay used: immunoSEQ multiplex PCR; TCRdb lists only in-frame clones, some missing. The repertoire holds 20,000 to 25,000 clones, approximately 64% seen once, with less than 6.5% in the top ten. The sample was lung tumor tissue. These receptors were collected from a human donor with non-small cell lung cancer.

The sample holds a few counts of this clone. The chain uses TRBV5-1 and TRBJ1-2; no clear D gene. Germline values: CDR1 SGHRS, CDR2 YFSETQ. There are 14 residues in the CDR3. V lost 0 bases, J lost 8 bases, and 14 bases lay in between. The CDR3 sequence: CASSLGGGAGGYTF. Written as DNA, the CDR3 is TGCGCCAGCAGCTTGGGTGGTGGCGCAGGCGGCTACACCTTC.

The chain combines TRBV6-6 with TRBJ1-4; TRBD1 matches 9 bases. Unmatched junction bases numbered 13, after V lost 8 bases and J lost 6 bases. The CDR3 runs to 16 residues. Germline values: CDR1 MNHNY, CDR2 SVGAGI (reference sequence). The CDR3: CASGQTPTGGDEKLFF. Written as DNA, the CDR3 is TGTGCCAGCGGACAAACACCGACAGGGGGGGATGAAAAACTGTTTTTT.

The genes are TRBV2 and TRBJ1-1; 11 bases are a match to TRBD1. Germline CDR1 SNHLY, CDR2 FYNNEI. The J segment lost 0 bases and the V segment lost 6 bases, leaving 6 bases of the junction unmatched. This CDR3 has 16 amino acids. The DNA for the CDR3 is TGTGCCAGCAGGGGGGGGACAGGGGGGCTGAACACTGAAGCTTTCTTT. Its translation: CASRGGTGGLNTEAFF.

V and J are TRBV9 and TRBJ2-1, with 10 bases matching TRBD2. This CDR3 contains 15 residues. The germline CDR1 and CDR2 sequences are SGDLS and YYNGEE. V dropped 3 bases and J dropped 9; count of bases not matched to a gene: 9. The CDR3 DNA reads TGTGCCAGCAGCGCGGGGGCTAGCGGGGGCGCTGAGCAGTTCTTC. Its translation is CASSAGASGGAEQFF.

This clone has only one observation. This chain connects TRBV25-1 to TRBJ2-7, with D possibly matching TRBD2 (5 bases). The CDR3 length is 17 residues. The germline V gene encodes CDR1 MGHDK and CDR2 SYGVNS. V was pared by 3 bases and J by 0 bases, with 18 bases between. The CDR3 sequence is CASSDPLGGPYSYEQYF. In DNA form, the CDR3 reads TGTGCCAGCAGTGATCCCCTCGGCGGGCCGTACTCCTACGAGCAGTACTTC.

V gene TRBV9 combines with J gene TRBJ2-2; possible D gene TRBD2, 6 bases. The CDR3 length is 15 residues. V lost 3 bases and J 2 bases, leaving 11 bases between the germline ends. The germline CDR1 and CDR2 sequences are SGDLS and YYNGEE. The CDR3: CASSARLGNTGELFF. CDR3 in DNA: TGTGCCAGCAGCGCCCGACTAGGCAACACCGGGGAGCTGTTTTTT.

The CDR3 nucleotides read TGTGCCAGCAGCTTTTTGGGAAATGAGCAGTTCTTC. It codes for CASSFLGNEQFF. This chain links TRBV13 with TRBJ2-1, with D uncertain. Germline V gene lookup returns CDR1 PRHDT and CDR2 FYEKMQ (reference sequence). The CDR3 totals 12 residues. V dropped 3 bases and J dropped 7 bases, with 7 bases sitting between them.

By sample share, this clone is medium-sized. V is TRBV5-4 and J is TRBJ2-5, with TRBD2 matching over 11 bases. Germline-derived CDR1 and CDR2 are SGHNT and YYREEE (reference sequence). The CDR3 sequence is 17 residues long. V shed 4 bases, J shed 5 bases, and the junction held 13 bases outside the gene matches. In DNA form, the CDR3 reads TGTGCCAGCAGCGAAGGGGGTAGCGGGAGGGCCGAGGAGACCCAGTACTTC. It codes for CASSEGGSGRAEETQYF.

The CDR3 DNA reads TGTGCCAGCAGCCAATCGGCTTATGGCTACACCTTC. It yields the protein CASSQSAYGYTF. The V gene is TRBV16, the J gene TRBJ1-2; no clear D gene. The CDR3 loop spans 12 amino acids. CDR1 and CDR2 (germline): KGHSY, FQNENV. Trimming shortened V by 0 bases and J by 5 bases, and 4 bases separated the two germline ends.

The chain joins TRBV10-3 to TRBJ1-1, with 12 bases identical to TRBD1. Looked up from germline, CDR1 is ENHRY and CDR2 is SYGVKD. The CDR3 contains 16 residues. Trimming cost V 3 bases and J 6 bases; bases outside gene matches: 8. The CDR3 here is CAISEGTGGLGAEAFF. DNA of the CDR3: TGTGCCATCAGTGAAGGGACAGGGGGCCTAGGGGCTGAAGCTTTCTTT.

Only a few counts were recorded for this clone. This chain joins TRBV5-5 and TRBJ1-5, with D perhaps TRBD1 (5 bases). CDR3 length equals 15 residues. Germline V lookup: CDR1 SGHKS, CDR2 YYEKEE (reference sequence). V lost 2 bases and J 4 bases, leaving 13 bases between the germline ends. The CDR3 reads CASSLDSRLNQPQHF. CDR3 in DNA: TGTGCCAGCAGCTTAGACAGCCGGTTAAATCAGCCCCAGCATTTT.

The chain is built from TRBV2 and TRBJ2-3; unclear D gene. With 1 base removed from V and 1 base from J, the gap between germline ends came to 0 bases. The CDR3 is 12 amino acids. From germline, CDR1 is SNHLY and CDR2 FYNNEI. CDR3 region: CASSEGTDTQYF. Written as DNA, the CDR3 is TGTGCCAGCAGTGAAGGCACAGATACGCAGTATTTT.

The chain uses TRBV5-1 and TRBJ1-5, with D perhaps matching TRBD1 (6 bases). V lost 2 bases and J 2 bases, leaving 11 bases between the germline ends. This CDR3 has 15 residues. Germline V gives CDR1 SGHRS, CDR2 YFSETQ. The CDR3 loop reads CASSFTGGGNQPQHF. The CDR3 coding sequence is TGCGCCAGCAGCTTCACGGGGGGCGGCAATCAGCCCCAGCATTTT. The whole variable domain, remainder taken from reference TRBV5-1 and TRBJ1-5, is KAGVTQTPRYLIKTRGQQVTLSCSPISGHRSVSWYQQTPGQGLQFLFEYFSETQRNKGNFPGRFSGRQFSNSRSEMNVSTLELGDSALYLCASSFTGGGNQPQHFGDGTRLSIL.

The V call is TRBV5-1, the J call TRBJ2-1; TRBD2 is a possible D gene (5 bases). The germline V and J ends were trimmed by 7 bases and 4 bases, with 15 bases remaining between them. The CDR3 consists of 14 residues. CDR1 is SGHRS, CDR2 YFSETQ, per germline. CDR3 coding DNA: TGCGCCAGCGAAGAGGGAGTAGGATACAATGAGCAGTTCTTC. This gives the protein CASEEGVGYNEQFF.

The chain recombines TRBV5-1 with TRBJ1-2, with 9 bases fitting TRBD1. This CDR3 spans 13 amino acids. V shed 3 bases and J 10 bases; nucleotides not matched to a gene: 7. Germline V lookup: CDR1 SGHRS, CDR2 YFSETQ. This chain's CDR3 is CASSSGQGLAYTF. The DNA of the CDR3 is TGCGCCAGCAGCTCGGGACAGGGATTAGCCTACACCTTC.

This clone was picked up a small number of times. The rearrangement links TRBV18 to TRBJ1-1, with D hard to call. The CDR3 is 14 residues long. V was cut by 3 bases and J by 11 bases, with 19 bases left in between. The germline V gene has CDR1 KGHSH and CDR2 LQKENI. CDR3 protein: CASSPLLTETRAFF. The CDR3 DNA reads as TGTGCCAGCTCACCGTTACTGACCGAAACGAGGGCTTTCTTT.

This clone was seen a handful of times. This rearrangement joins TRBV7-9 to TRBJ1-1, with D possibly being TRBD1 (5 bases). Per germline, CDR1 SEHNR and CDR2 FQNEAQ (reference sequence). The germline V and J ends were trimmed by 5 bases and 1 base, with 8 bases remaining between them. The CDR3 extends over 13 amino acids. The CDR3 protein is CASSRGGNTEAFF. The CDR3 DNA reads as TGTGCCAGCAGCCGGGGGGGGAACACTGAAGCTTTCTTT.

The gene calls are TRBV6-1 and TRBJ2-7, with TRBD1 matching over 10 bases. CDR3 length: 15 amino acids. CDR1 is MNHNS, CDR2 SASEGT, per germline. V shed 1 base and J 2 bases; nucleotides not matched to a gene: 2. The chain's CDR3 is CASSEVGTGAYEQYF. CDR3 DNA sequence: TGTGCCAGCAGTGAAGTCGGGACAGGGGCCTACGAGCAGTACTTC.

V gene TRBV7-9 combines with J gene TRBJ1-1; D gene uncertain. V lost 5 bases and J lost 1, with 14 bases in between. The CDR3 runs to 15 residues. The germline V gene has CDR1 SEHNR and CDR2 FQNEAQ (reference sequence). The CDR3 DNA follows: TGTGCCAGCAGCCATCCTGGGGAGAAGAACACTGAAGCTTTCTTT. Its translation is CASSHPGEKNTEAFF. Full variable domain (outside the CDR3, taken from reference TRBV7-9 and TRBJ1-1): DTGVSQNPRHKITKRGQNVTFRCDPISEHNRLYWYRQTLGQGPEFLTYFQNEAQLEKSRLLSDRFSAERPKGSFSTLEIQRTEQGDSAMYLCASSHPGEKNTEAFFGQGTRLTVV.

This clone was found a few times. The V call is TRBV10-1, the J call TRBJ1-1; possible D gene TRBD1, 5 bases. Germline V gives CDR1 WNHNN, CDR2 SYGVQD (reference sequence). Between the trimmed V and J ends, which lost 3 bases and 3 bases, there was a span of 11 bases. CDR3 length equals 14 residues. The DNA of the CDR3 is TGCGCCAGCAGTGAATTAAGGGACGACACTGAAGCTTTCTTT. Its protein product is CASSELRDDTEAFF.

This clone was detected only a few times. The CDR3 DNA follows: TGTGCCAGCTACTTGGAGGGTGAGCAGTTCTTC. This gives the protein CASYLEGEQFF. The chain carries TRBV2 and TRBJ2-1; D possibly corresponds to TRBD2 (6 bases). V shed 8 bases and J shed 9 bases, with 11 bases lying between them. The CDR3 spans 11 residues. Looked up from germline, CDR1 is SNHLY and CDR2 is FYNNEI.

The chain has TRBV9 and TRBJ2-2; TRBD2 agrees at 13 bases. The CDR3 extends over 18 amino acids. Trimming at V came to 4 bases and at J to 5 bases, leaving 11 bases not matched to a gene. Germline loops: CDR1 SGDLS, CDR2 YYNGEE. The CDR3 DNA reads TGTGCCAGCAGCCCACGCTTCGGACTAGCGGGAGCAACCGGGGAGCTGTTTTTT. It translates to CASSPRFGLAGATGELFF.

V usage is TRBV7-3 and J usage is TRBJ2-7; 7 bases line up with TRBD1. CDR1 is SGHTA, CDR2 FQGTGA, per germline. V shed 2 bases and J 5 bases; nucleotides not matched to a gene: 9. There are 15 residues in the CDR3. This CDR3 is CASSLEGGAIDEQYF. For the CDR3, the DNA is TGTGCCAGCAGCTTAGAAGGGGGCGCGATCGACGAGCAGTACTTC.

The chain joins TRBV2 to TRBJ2-7, with 9 bases fitting TRBD2. Germline V gene data show CDR1 as SNHLY and CDR2 as FYNNEI. CDR3 length equals 15 residues. V lost 4 bases and J lost 2; bases outside the gene matches: 6. The CDR3: CASSGPAGGTYEQYF. In DNA, the CDR3 is TGTGCCAGCAGTGGTCCAGCGGGAGGAACCTACGAGCAGTACTTC. Complete variable domain (other parts from reference TRBV2 and TRBJ2-7): EPEVTQTPSHQVTQMGQEVILRCVPISNHLYFYWYRQILGQKVEFLVSFYNNEISEKSEIFDDQFSVERPDGSNFTLKIRSTKLEDSAMYFCASSGPAGGTYEQYFGPGTRLTVT.

V is TRBV7-2 and J is TRBJ1-2; D is unclear. V lost 0 bases to trimming and J lost 10 bases, with 9 bases between them. CDR3 size: 12 residues. In germline, CDR1 is SGHTA, CDR2 FQGNSA. The CDR3 region is CASSLAGGDYTF. In DNA form, the CDR3 reads TGTGCCAGCAGCTTAGCTGGTGGGGACTACACCTTC.